The clone carrying this T cell receptor (beta chain) was seen at least ten times. Its antigen remains unidentified. The data belong to a study of metastatic and nonmetastatic thyroid tumors. About the research overall: For malignant and benign thyroid patients, tumor or nodule tissue and blood were the sources whose repertoires were compared.

The CDR3 totals 11 residues. The V end lost 4 bases, the J end lost 2 bases, and 4 bases lay between the germline ends. Germline lookup yields CDR1 SGHRS and CDR2 YFSETQ. Prior to thyroid surgery, none of the patients had received any treatment. As handled by the study authors: The authors used CDR3 differences across clinicopathological groups to build a distant-metastasis classifier for papillary thyroid cancer. TCRdb re-called the PCR reads with MiXCR. The V and J calls follow TCRdb's processing rather than the paper's. The sample carries roughly 63,000 clones, roughly 15% recorded once. Study outcomes and limitations: Malignant tumors reportedly showed significantly higher TCR beta diversity than benign nodules in both blood and tumor.

The source is a male donor with papillary thyroid cancer or a benign thyroid nodule (not recorded which). Some clones in this sample may be carry-over from other donors' samples. The sequenced material came from blood. The genes are TRBV5-1 and TRBJ2-7, with D unclear. In DNA, the CDR3 is TGCGCCAGCAGCGGTCCCTACGAGCAGTACTTC. Translation: CASSGPYEQYF.